The 4 T cell receptor beta chains in this list originate from one sample, sequenced in a study of spatial heterogeneity in lung cancer. TCRdb reprocessed the 5' RACE reads with MiXCR, giving one entry per CDR3 protein. The repertoire holds about 7,000 distinct CDR3 sequences, with around 7% as singletons. The time point: sample taken at primary tumor resection. The sample in question was PBMCs, obtained at surgery. The origin of the receptors is a male donor with early-stage non-small cell lung cancer.

This clonotype occurred many times. This chain connects TRBV6-5 to TRBJ1-4; 10 bases fit TRBD1. With V trimmed by 7 bases and J by 7 bases, 6 bases remained unmatched. Per the germline V gene, CDR1 is MNHEY and CDR2 is SVGAGI. The CDR3 has 14 residues. DNA of the CDR3: TGTGCCAGCAAATCCGGGACAGGGGCTGAAAAACTGTTTTTT. Encoded protein: CASKSGTGAEKLFF.

The chain carries TRBV28 and TRBJ1-1, with D hard to call. The CDR3 is 13 residues long. In germline, CDR1 is MDHEN, CDR2 SYDVKM. Between the trimmed V and J ends, which lost 9 bases and 0 bases, there was a span of 11 bases. CDR3 loop: CASFLDMNTEAFF. The CDR3 nucleotides are TGTGCCAGTTTCTTAGATATGAACACTGAAGCTTTCTTT.

There are many counts of this clonotype. The chain employs TRBV5-1 and TRBJ2-3, with 9 nucleotides matching TRBD2. This CDR3 is 16 amino acids long. Germline loops: CDR1 SGHRS, CDR2 YFSETQ. The trim removed 3 bases at V and 3 bases at J, leaving 8 bases unmatched. In DNA, the CDR3 is TGCGCCAGCAGCTGGGGGCAGCGGGGGGCAACAGATACGCAGTATTTT. The encoded protein is CASSWGQRGATDTQYF.

A remark on this clonotype: A read error is possible here, since a much larger clone lies one base away. The J gene is TRBJ1-1, the V gene TRBV3-1; D gene unclear. The V end lost 8 bases, the J end lost 5 bases, and 12 bases lay between the germline ends. This CDR3 is 12 amino acids long. Germline CDR1 is LGHDT and CDR2 is YNNKEL (reference sequence). CDR3 loop: CASPIVETEAFF. DNA for the CDR3: TGTGCCAGCCCGATCGTTGAGACTGAAGCTTTCTTT.